The clone carrying this T cell receptor beta chain was observed at least ten times. Its antigen is currently unknown. Patients were excluded because of uncontrolled infection, other autoimmune disease, pregnancy or lactation. This sample is part of a study of T cells in Graves' hyperthyroidism and ophthalmopathy. Broader study findings: Peripheral blood also featured most of the thyroid clonotypes expanded above 0.001.

TCR beta CDR3 sequences were amplified from RNA transcripts. The HTBI primer set served for first-round RT-PCR of the TCR CDR3. MiXCR, run by TCRdb on the multiplex PCR reads, gives a single entry per CDR3 protein. The sample carries approximately 98,000 distinct CDR3 sequences, roughly 40% recorded once. This CDR3 is 15 amino acids long. V shed 0 bases and J 0 bases; nucleotides not matched to a gene: 3. CDR1 is DFQATT and CDR2 is SNEGSKA in the germline V gene (reference sequence). The chain uses TRBV20-1 and TRBJ2-5, with TRBD2 identical over 8 bases. The receptor was isolated from a woman younger than 45 with Graves' hyperthyroidism. The source material was peripheral blood or thyroid tissue (not recorded which). Here the CDR3 DNA reads TGCAGTGCTAGAGACGGCGGGAGGTACCAAGAGACCCAGTACTTC. It encodes CSARDGGRYQETQYF.